Following are 19 T cell receptor beta chains from one sample sequenced in a study of control samples from healthy donors and cancer patients. Profiling relied on immunoSEQ multiplex PCR, and the TCRdb table lists in-frame clones only, not all of them. The repertoire includes 100,000 to 150,000 clones, about 90% of them detected once, and approximately 8% sits in the top ten. The source material was PBMCs. These receptors were collected from a man aged 45-60 years with head and neck cancer.

V gene TRBV5-1 combines with J gene TRBJ1-2; TRBD1 is a possible D gene (5 bases). CDR1 SGHRS and CDR2 YFSETQ come from the germline V gene. The CDR3 is made up of 12 amino acids. Deletions cut 3 bases from V and 7 bases from J, with 10 bases between. Here the CDR3 reads CASSSGHPGYTF. Here the CDR3 DNA reads TGCGCCAGCAGCTCCGGACACCCTGGCTACACCTTC.

This clone was seen more than once but under ten times. This specimen includes other DNA sequences encoding the same CDR3. J is TRBJ2-2 and V is TRBV5-1; D may correspond to TRBD1 or TRBD2 (5 bases each). This CDR3 comprises 15 residues. V dropped 0 bases and J dropped 3 bases, with 9 bases sitting between them. Germline CDR1 reads SGHRS; CDR2 reads YFSETQ. CDR3 in amino acids: CASSLGDRHTGELFF. CDR3 nucleotide sequence: TGCGCCAGCAGCTTGGGGGACCGTCACACCGGGGAGCTGTTTTTT.

The V and J genes are TRBV12-3 or TRBV12-4 and TRBJ2-7; TRBD1 matches at 7 bases. The ends lost 3 bases at V and 4 bases at J; junction bases unmatched: 3. This CDR3 is 13 amino acids long. The CDR3 sequence: CASSLGQQYEQYF. CDR3 nucleotide sequence: TGTGCCAGCAGTTTGGGACAGCAATACGAGCAGTACTTC.

The J gene is TRBJ2-7, the V gene TRBV5-8, with 8 bases matching TRBD2. CDR1 and CDR2 from the germline V gene are SGHTS and YDEGEE. The CDR3 extends over 14 amino acids. The V segment lost 4 bases and the J segment 2 bases; nucleotides outside the gene matches: 5. The CDR3 DNA sequence: TGTGCCAGCAGCCGATCGGGACTAGCCTACGAGCAGTACTTC. Amino acids: CASSRSGLAYEQYF. Looking up the rest from reference TRBV5-8 and TRBJ2-7 gives the full variable domain: EAGVTQSPTHLIKTRGQQATLRCSPISGHTSVYWYQQALGLGLQFLLWYDEGEERNRGNFPPRFSGRQFPNYSSELNVNALELEDSALYLCASSRSGLAYEQYFGPGTRLTVT.

The genes are TRBV4-1 and TRBJ2-7, with D maybe TRBD2 (6 bases). CDR1 and CDR2 (germline): MGHRA, YSYEKL. There are 17 residues in the CDR3. V was trimmed by 1 base and J by 4 bases, leaving 20 bases between them. CDR3 protein: CASSQVDGTAPHYEQYF. The DNA for the CDR3 is TGCGCCAGCAGCCAAGTAGACGGGACTGCGCCCCATTACGAGCAGTACTTC.

The genes are TRBV6-2 or TRBV6-3 and TRBJ1-5; D remains ambiguous. The CDR3 has 18 amino acids. The V end was cut by 7 bases, the J end by 1 base, with 23 bases between. The germline V gene has CDR1 MNHEY and CDR2 SVGEGT. CDR3 sequence reads: CASTPWNPRSGSNQPQHF. In DNA, the CDR3 is TGTGCCAGCACCCCGTGGAACCCCCGTAGCGGAAGCAATCAGCCCCAGCATTTT.

The V and J genes are TRBV5-1 and TRBJ2-7; D may correspond to TRBD1 or TRBD2 (6 bases each). This CDR3 comprises 16 residues. V was clipped by 0 bases and J by 5 bases, with 18 bases between them. Per germline, CDR1 SGHRS and CDR2 YFSETQ. The CDR3 DNA reads TGCGCCAGCAGCTTGGGCCCGGGGCCGGAGGGGGACGAGCAGTACTTC. This codes for CASSLGPGPEGDEQYF.

This chain links TRBV5-4 with TRBJ2-3; maybe TRBD1 (7 bases). The V and J ends lost 4 bases and 2 bases respectively, with 11 bases between them. CDR1 is SGHNT and CDR2 is YYREEE in the germline V gene (reference sequence). There are 14 residues in the CDR3. The CDR3 sequence: CASSQGGSTDTQYF. As DNA, the CDR3 is TGTGCCAGCAGCCAGGGGGGTTCCACAGATACGCAGTATTTT. Using reference TRBV5-4 and TRBJ2-3 for the parts outside the CDR3, the full variable domain is ETGVTQSPTHLIKTRGQQVTLRCSSQSGHNTVSWYQQALGQGPQFIFQYYREEENGRGNFPPRFSGLQFPNYSSELNVNALELDDSALYLCASSQGGSTDTQYFGPGTRLTVL.

CDR3 sequence: CASSQPVGGPTIFTYEQYF. The DNA for the CDR3 is TGCGCCAGCAGTCAACCCGTAGGTGGACCGACGATATTCACCTACGAGCAGTACTTC. The rearrangement joins TRBV23-1 to TRBJ2-7, with no clear D. TRBV23-1 is known as an ORF, though its function is uncertain. CDR3 length equals 19 residues. Trimming took 2 bases from V and 2 from J, leaving 25 bases between them.

The chain has TRBV5-1 and TRBJ1-3; D gene unclear. V gave up 4 bases and J gave up 2 bases, with 13 bases separating them. The CDR3 is 15 residues long. Germline V CDR1 and CDR2: SGHRS, YFSETQ. The chain's CDR3 is CASSDAGLAGNTIYF. CDR3 coding DNA: TGCGCCAGCAGCGATGCGGGGTTAGCTGGAAACACCATATATTTT. The full variable domain, completed using reference TRBV5-1 and TRBJ1-3, is KAGVTQTPRYLIKTRGQQVTLSCSPISGHRSVSWYQQTPGQGLQFLFEYFSETQRNKGNFPGRFSGRQFSNSRSEMNVSTLELGDSALYLCASSDAGLAGNTIYFGEGSWLTVV.

In its sample, this clone was seen once. This chain links TRBV28 with TRBJ1-6; D is ambiguous. The CDR3 loop spans 13 amino acids. Deletions cut 4 bases from V and 10 bases from J, with 11 bases between. CDR1 is MDHEN, CDR2 SYDVKM, per germline. In nucleotides, the CDR3 is TGTGCCAGCAGTTCGCCTGTAACCTCACCCCTCCACTTT. Its translation is CASSSPVTSPLHF.

The J gene is TRBJ2-2, the V gene TRBV11-3, with 9 bases that match TRBD1. Germline V gives CDR1 SGHNT, CDR2 YENEEA. Trimming removed 5 bases from V and 7 bases from J; junction bases left unmatched: 5. The CDR3 is made up of 14 amino acids. CDR3 nucleotides: TGTGCCAGCAGCCCTGGACAGGGGATCGGGGAGCTGTTTTTT. This encodes CASSPGQGIGELFF.

The chain recombines TRBV7-9 with TRBJ2-7; TRBD2 matches 8 bases. CDR3 size: 12 residues. Germline CDR1 and CDR2: SEHNR and FQNEAQ (reference sequence). V lost 5 bases and J lost 9; bases outside the gene matches: 6. Here the CDR3 DNA reads TGTGCCAGCAGCCAAGCGGGAGTGGGGCAGTACTTC. This sequence encodes CASSQAGVGQYF.

The chain couples TRBV7-9 to TRBJ1-2; no firm D call. The CDR3 runs to 14 residues. V lost 3 bases, J lost 6 bases, and 14 bases lay in between. From germline, CDR1 is SEHNR and CDR2 FQNEAQ (reference sequence). The CDR3 loop is CASSLGQALDGYTF. Written as DNA, the CDR3 is TGTGCCAGCAGCTTGGGCCAGGCACTCGATGGCTACACCTTC. Full variable domain (remainder filled in from reference TRBV7-9 and TRBJ1-2): DTGVSQNPRHKITKRGQNVTFRCDPISEHNRLYWYRQTLGQGPEFLTYFQNEAQLEKSRLLSDRFSAERPKGSFSTLEIQRTEQGDSAMYLCASSLGQALDGYTFGSGTRLTVV.

This chain links TRBV5-1 with TRBJ2-5, with TRBD2 matching over 9 bases. The CDR3 contains 13 residues. J lost 7 bases, V lost 5 bases, and 6 bases had no gene match. Germline-derived CDR1 and CDR2 are SGHRS and YFSETQ. The CDR3 DNA reads as TGCGCCAGCAGGGAGCGGGAGGAGGCGACCCAGTACTTC. Translating it yields CASREREEATQYF.

The chain recombines TRBV7-7 with TRBJ2-3; D not resolved. The CDR3 runs 15 residues. Germline V lookup: CDR1 SSHAT, CDR2 FNYEAQ (reference sequence). Trimming pared 6 bases from V and 3 bases from J, leaving 16 bases between. Written as DNA, the CDR3 is TGTGCCAGCAGACCTATGGTGGGGATGACAGATACGCAGTATTTT. It codes for CASRPMVGMTDTQYF.

The chain links TRBV5-6 to TRBJ1-1, with 9 nucleotides matching TRBD1. The length of the CDR3 is 14 residues. The V and J ends lost 3 bases and 6 bases, in that order; junction bases with no gene match: 6. Germline-derived CDR1 and CDR2 are SGHDT and YYEEEE. The CDR3 DNA sequence: TGTGCCAGCAGCTCCGGGACAGGGATCGCTGAAGCTTTCTTT. It encodes CASSSGTGIAEAFF.

The rearrangement uses TRBV6-5 and TRBJ1-5, with no clear D. CDR3 size: 15 residues. Germline CDR1 is MNHEY and CDR2 is SVGAGI. Deletions cut 6 bases from V and 1 base from J, with 13 bases between. CDR3: CASRDREWSNQPQHF. For the CDR3, the DNA is TGTGCCAGCAGGGATAGGGAGTGGAGCAATCAGCCCCAGCATTTT.

The chain recombines TRBV5-1 with TRBJ1-2, with 8 nucleotides matching TRBD1. CDR1 and CDR2 (germline): SGHRS, YFSETQ. Losses at the gene ends were 2 bases for V and 1 base for J; bases not matched to a gene: 4. This CDR3 has 15 amino acids. The CDR3 region is CASSFGQGFNYGYTF. In nucleotides, the CDR3 is TGCGCCAGCAGCTTCGGACAGGGCTTTAACTATGGCTACACCTTC.